The 13 T cell receptor beta chains in this list originate from one sample, sequenced in a study of T cells in Graves' hyperthyroidism and ophthalmopathy. RNA transcripts yielded amplified TCR beta CDR3 regions. The TCR CDR3 first-round RT-PCR relied on the HTBI primer set. TCRdb re-analysed the multiplex PCR reads in MiXCR, keeping a single row per CDR3 protein. The sample has about 570,000 distinct CDR3 sequences; around 46% are singletons. The sequenced material came from peripheral blood or thyroid tissue (not recorded which). Receptor source: an adult woman with Graves' disease, either hyperthyroidism or ophthalmopathy (not recorded which).

In this sample, this clonotype turned up a few times. This chain joins TRBV30 and TRBJ2-7; a weak D match, TRBD2 (5 bases). The CDR3 has 15 residues. Germline V gene data show CDR1 as GTSNPN and CDR2 as SVGIG (reference sequence). V was cut by 1 base and J by 0 bases, with 13 bases left in between. CDR3 nucleotides: TGTGCCTGGAGTGAGGAGGCCGCCAGCTCCTACGAGCAGTACTTC. Amino acids: CAWSEEAASSYEQYF.

This clonotype was observed at least ten times. The chain recombines TRBV5-4 with TRBJ1-2; 7 positions match TRBD1. Losses at the gene ends were 3 bases for V and 3 bases for J; bases not matched to a gene: 2. CDR1 and CDR2 (germline): SGHNT, YYREEE (reference sequence). The CDR3 is 13 amino acids. The CDR3 here is CASSYQGDYGYTF. In nucleotides, the CDR3 is TGTGCCAGCAGCTACCAGGGGGACTATGGCTACACCTTC.

This chain connects TRBV7-9 to TRBJ1-2; no firm D call. The CDR3 is 13 residues long. In germline, CDR1 is SEHNR, CDR2 FQNEAQ (reference sequence). Trimming pared 4 bases from V and 3 bases from J, leaving 9 bases between. The CDR3: CASSSRGDYGYTF. For the CDR3, the DNA is TGTGCCAGCAGCTCCCGGGGTGACTATGGCTACACCTTC.

V gene TRBV29-1 combines with J gene TRBJ2-7; D possibly uses TRBD1 or TRBD2 (5 bases each). Trimming shortened V by 2 bases and J by 9 bases, and 17 bases separated the two germline ends. Per the germline V gene, CDR1 is SQVTM and CDR2 is ANQGSEA. The CDR3 extends over 13 amino acids. This chain's CDR3 is CSVEKGRGDAQYF. The CDR3 DNA reads as TGCAGCGTTGAAAAGGGTAGAGGGGATGCGCAGTACTTC.

This clonotype was detected once. A read error may be the cause here, since a much bigger clone is one base away. This rearrangement joins TRBV6-5 to TRBJ2-7; TRBD2 matches at 7 bases. CDR3 length equals 14 residues. Germline V gene data show CDR1 as MNHEY and CDR2 as SVGAGI. CDR3 region: CASSGRGSSSEQYF. In DNA, the CDR3 is TGTGCCAGCAGTGGGCGGGGGAGCTCCTCCGAGCAGTACTTC.

V and J are TRBV24-1 and TRBJ2-7; TRBD1 is a possible D gene (8 bases). Between the trimmed V and J ends, which lost 9 bases and 2 bases, there was a span of 19 bases. The CDR3 extends over 15 amino acids. Germline values: CDR1 KGHDR, CDR2 SFDVKD. The CDR3 here is CATEGGTGRTYEQYF. The DNA of the CDR3 is TGTGCCACCGAGGGGGGGACAGGTCGTACCTACGAGCAGTACTTC.

To note about this clonotype: One end of the junction does not line up with germline, which may come from a read error. The chain is built from TRBV7-2 and TRBJ1-2, with 9 bases aligning to TRBD1. The CDR3 runs 16 residues. Germline CDR1 reads SGHTA; CDR2 reads FQGNSA. In DNA, the CDR3 is TGCGCCAGCAGCTCCACCGGGACAGGGTTCAACTATGGCTACACCTTC. Its translation is CASSSTGTGFNYGYTF.

This clonotype was seen a few times. CDR3 coding DNA: TGCAGTGCTTTCACAGGGAATCAGCCCCAGCATTTT. As protein: CSAFTGNQPQHF. This rearrangement joins TRBV20-1 to TRBJ1-5, with D possibly being TRBD1 (6 bases). Trimming stripped 5 bases from V and 4 bases from J, with 9 bases between. The CDR3 runs 12 residues. Germline V CDR1 and CDR2: DFQATT, SNEGSKA (reference sequence).

This clonotype was observed many times. This rearrangement joins TRBV20-1 to TRBJ2-7; the D gene is possibly TRBD2 (5 bases). Germline V CDR1 and CDR2: DFQATT, SNEGSKA (reference sequence). V lost 3 bases, J lost 4 bases, and 19 bases lay in between. The CDR3 runs 15 residues. CDR3 coding DNA: TGCAGTGCTAGGGGATTGGGAACTAGACGATACGAGCAGTACTTC. Translation gives CSARGLGTRRYEQYF.

The chain combines TRBV29-1 with TRBJ1-1, with D hard to call. With 5 bases removed from V and 4 bases from J, the gap between germline ends came to 11 bases. The CDR3 is 12 residues long. Germline values: CDR1 SQVTM, CDR2 ANQGSEA. In nucleotides, the CDR3 is TGCAGCGTTACTACAGAGCGCACTGAAGCTTTCTTT. It yields the protein CSVTTERTEAFF.

Many counts were recorded for this clonotype. The genes are TRBV5-1 and TRBJ2-5, with a possible D match to TRBD2 (5 bases). Germline V gene data show CDR1 as SGHRS and CDR2 as YFSETQ. The CDR3 length is 14 residues. V was trimmed by 3 bases and J by 1 base, leaving 10 bases between them. The CDR3 loop is CASSSPGSQETQYF. The CDR3 DNA is TGCGCCAGCAGCTCTCCGGGGTCCCAAGAGACCCAGTACTTC.

This clonotype was seen repeatedly, ten times or more. This chain links TRBV20-1 with TRBJ2-7; the D is unclear. This CDR3 region has 12 residues. Germline CDR1 is DFQATT and CDR2 is SNEGSKA (reference sequence). Trimming removed 4 bases at V and 2 bases at J, with 9 bases between. The DNA for the CDR3 is TGCAGTGCTACCCCGACAACCTACGAGCAGTACTTC. Translating it yields CSATPTTYEQYF.

This clonotype came up a few times. The chain has TRBV27 and TRBJ2-7; 8 bases line up with TRBD1. With V trimmed by 2 bases and J by 3 bases, 3 bases remained unmatched. Per germline, CDR1 MNHEY and CDR2 SMNVEV (reference sequence). This CDR3 comprises 14 residues. The chain's CDR3 is CASSLRGQVYEQYF. CDR3 bases: TGTGCCAGCAGTTTAAGGGGACAGGTCTACGAGCAGTACTTC.